The T cell receptor (beta chain) described here comes from a study of T cell clones after liver transplantation. Study-level points and caveats: A significant post-transplant drop in circulating graft-donor-reactive CD4 TCRbeta sequences occurred in most of the 8 subjects. The donor-reactive repertoire was only partly measurable in two subjects, lacking donor cells.

The CDR3 totals 14 residues. Looked up from germline, CDR1 is MGHRA and CDR2 is YSYEKL. V was cut by 0 bases and J by 3 bases, with 9 bases left in between. The method was immunoSEQ multiplex PCR; TCRdb's version includes in-frame clones alone and lacks a portion of them. The sample contains about 51,000 clones, approximately 87% of which appear only once. To note about this clone: Its antigen is not identified.

The chain carries TRBV4-1 and TRBJ2-7; D is undetermined. The receptor was isolated from a human patient who received a liver transplant. Some of the T cells may derive from the graft donor. The starting material was CD8+ T cells from blood, obtained 12 months after liver transplant. The CDR3: CASSQESIGYEQYF. The CDR3 DNA reads TGCGCCAGCAGCCAAGAGAGTATTGGCTACGAGCAGTACTTC.